Below, 20 T cell receptor beta chains from the same sample are listed, as sequenced in a study of PD-1 blockade in mismatch repair-deficient tumors. These TCRs' antigens remain unknown. Produced via immunoSEQ multiplex PCR; TCRdb's table is partial and in-frame only. Of approximately 13,000 clones listed, 80% to 85% were seen once; the top ten hold 20% to 25%. Time point meaning: approximately 10-day in vitro stimulation with candidate neoantigen peptide 4. The sample in question was cells cultured in vitro, obtained from a patient treated with pembrolizumab. Receptors were obtained from an adult with mismatch repair-deficient cancer.

The chain couples TRBV7-9 to TRBJ2-7; no reliable D call. CDR1 is SEHNR, CDR2 FQNEAQ, per germline (reference sequence). This CDR3 has 14 residues. V lost 3 bases and J lost 2, with 11 bases in between. CDR3 bases: TGTGCCAGCAGCTTCTCGTCAGATGCCTACGAGCAGTACTTC. Amino acids: CASSFSSDAYEQYF.

The chain uses TRBV4-1 and TRBJ2-1; 10 bases are shared with TRBD1. Losses at the gene ends were 0 bases for V and 2 bases for J; bases not matched to a gene: 4. The V gene's germline CDR1 is MGHRA and CDR2 YSYEKL. The CDR3 consists of 17 residues. The CDR3 DNA reads as TGCGCCAGCAGCCAAGAAGGGGGACAGGGGCCCTACAATGAGCAGTTCTTC. Translation gives CASSQEGGQGPYNEQFF.

This sequence joins TRBV5-4 and TRBJ1-4; 7 nucleotides line up with TRBD1. Trimming took 3 bases from V and 8 from J; bases not matched to a gene: 10. There are 15 residues in the CDR3. Germline assignment: CDR1 SGHNT and CDR2 YYREEE (reference sequence). In nucleotides, the CDR3 is TGTGCCAGCAGCTCCACAGGGGAGATCGGGGAAAAACTGTTTTTT. Translated: CASSSTGEIGEKLFF.

This chain links TRBV18 with TRBJ2-5; D unresolved. The CDR3 extends over 14 amino acids. Trimming took 3 bases from V and 1 from J, leaving 9 bases between them. Germline V gene data show CDR1 as KGHSH and CDR2 as LQKENI. The CDR3 DNA sequence: TGTGCCAGCTCACCTGGTGTCAGCCAAGAGACCCAGTACTTC. This gives the protein CASSPGVSQETQYF.

The gene calls are TRBV28 and TRBJ1-1; D possibly corresponds to TRBD1 (6 bases). The length of the CDR3 is 14 residues. CDR1 MDHEN and CDR2 SYDVKM come from the germline V gene. V shed 10 bases and J shed 2 bases, with 17 bases lying between them. CDR3 sequence: CATRPGATNTEAFF. The CDR3, as DNA: TGTGCCACGCGGCCGGGGGCGACAAACACTGAAGCTTTCTTT.

The rearrangement uses TRBV7-2 and TRBJ1-3, with a possible D match to TRBD1 (6 bases). Trimming took 5 bases from V and 4 from J, leaving 18 bases between them. From germline, CDR1 is SGHTA and CDR2 FQGNSA. The CDR3 spans 16 residues. The CDR3 loop is CASSLGPGASGNTIYF. The CDR3 region has the DNA TGTGCCAGCAGCCTGGGACCGGGGGCGTCAGGAAACACCATATATTTT.

The chain has TRBV6-1 and TRBJ1-1; 10 bases line up with TRBD1. This CDR3 comprises 15 residues. J was trimmed by 5 bases and V by 6 bases; bases with no gene match: 9. Per germline, CDR1 MNHNS and CDR2 SASEGT. The CDR3 is CASRGVRQGATEAFF. CDR3 sequence (DNA): TGTGCCAGCAGGGGGGTTAGACAGGGGGCGACTGAAGCTTTCTTT.

J is TRBJ2-1 and V is TRBV10-3, with 10 bases identical to TRBD2. CDR1 is ENHRY, CDR2 SYGVKD, per germline. V dropped 2 bases and J dropped 7; count of bases not matched to a gene: 14. The CDR3 loop spans 18 amino acids. The CDR3 DNA sequence: TGTGCCATCAGTGAGCCGGGACTAGCGTCCTCAATACCGAATGAGCAGTTCTTC. Translated: CAISEPGLASSIPNEQFF.

The chain carries TRBV21-1 and TRBJ1-2; the D call in the table, TRBD1, was not verified against the DNA. TRBV21-1 is designated a pseudogene. This CDR3 has 15 residues. The CDR3 reads CASSKGSGGNYGYTF. In nucleotides, the CDR3 is TGTGCCAGCAGCAAAGGGTCAGGGGGCAACTATGGCTACACCTTC.

The genes are TRBV5-1 and TRBJ1-1; TRBD1 aligns across 8 bases. Germline V gene sequence: CDR1 SGHRS, CDR2 YFSETQ. The CDR3 has 16 amino acids. The trim removed 2 bases at V and 4 bases at J, leaving 10 bases unmatched. The CDR3, as DNA: TGCGCCAGCAGCTTCCAGGGACAGGAGGCAGGCACTGAAGCTTTCTTT. It yields the protein CASSFQGQEAGTEAFF.

J is TRBJ1-4 and V is TRBV7-6, with D possibly matching TRBD1 (5 bases). There are 16 residues in the CDR3. Germline V gene sequence: CDR1 SGHVS, CDR2 FNYEAQ. The germline V and J ends were trimmed by 4 bases and 7 bases, with 19 bases remaining between them. CDR3 nucleotide sequence: TGTGCCAGCAGCTCCCCATGGGGCCCTGGGCGTGAAAAACTGTTTTTT. Amino acids: CASSSPWGPGREKLFF.

This chain joins TRBV28 and TRBJ2-7, with a possible D match to TRBD2 (7 bases). CDR1 MDHEN and CDR2 SYDVKM come from the germline V gene. The CDR3 runs 17 residues. With 3 bases removed from V and 1 base from J, the gap between germline ends came to 19 bases. CDR3 sequence (DNA): TGTGCCAGCAGTTTGGGACTAAGGGGGGAGCTATCCTACGAGCAGTACTTC. The encoded protein is CASSLGLRGELSYEQYF.

This clone was seen a few times. The chain employs TRBV4-1 and TRBJ1-1; no firm D call. The CDR3 extends over 13 amino acids. V was shortened by 1 base and J by 11 bases, with 14 bases between the two germline ends. Germline-derived CDR1 and CDR2 are MGHRA and YSYEKL. The CDR3 is CASSQVGWQVAFF. CDR3 nucleotide sequence: TGCGCCAGCAGCCAAGTCGGGTGGCAGGTTGCTTTCTTT.

This clone rates as medium-sized. The chain combines TRBV7-9 with TRBJ2-1, with 8 bases aligning to TRBD2. Germline V lookup: CDR1 SEHNR, CDR2 FQNEAQ (reference sequence). The CDR3 covers 14 residues. Unmatched junction bases numbered 11, after V lost 11 bases and J lost 5 bases. CDR3 nucleotides: TGTGCCCTGCTAGGCAGCGGGAGCCACAATGAGCAGTTCTTC. This sequence encodes CALLGSGSHNEQFF.

The chain couples TRBV11-2 to TRBJ2-7; tentatively, D is TRBD1 (5 bases). V was trimmed by 2 bases and J by 3 bases, leaving 14 bases between them. Germline V gene lookup returns CDR1 SGHAT and CDR2 FQNNGV. The CDR3 has 15 amino acids. The DNA of the CDR3 is TGTGCCAGCAGCTTAATCTCGCAGGGCTTCTACGAGCAGTACTTC. Its translation is CASSLISQGFYEQYF.

This chain joins TRBV10-3 and TRBJ2-1; 7 nucleotides line up with TRBD1. With V trimmed by 5 bases and J by 5 bases, 0 bases remained unmatched. Germline CDR1 reads ENHRY; CDR2 reads SYGVKD. The CDR3 loop spans 12 amino acids. The CDR3 region is CAISTGDNEQFF. In DNA form, the CDR3 reads TGTGCCATCAGTACAGGGGACAATGAGCAGTTCTTC.

V is TRBV6-5 and J is TRBJ1-1; D not resolved. The V end was cut by 2 bases, the J end by 8 bases, with 15 bases between. The CDR3 is 14 residues long. Germline V CDR1 and CDR2: MNHEY, SVGAGI. The DNA of the CDR3 is TGTGCCAGCAGTTACACCCCAGTGGCGTCGGAAGCTTTCTTT. It specifies CASSYTPVASEAFF.

The chain employs TRBV6-1 and TRBJ1-6; 9 bases match TRBD1. J lost 14 bases, V lost 6 bases, and 8 bases had no gene match. Germline assignment: CDR1 MNHNS and CDR2 SASEGT. There are 13 residues in the CDR3. The CDR3 protein is CASRIQGARSLHF. The CDR3 DNA sequence: TGTGCCAGCAGAATACAGGGGGCGCGATCCCTCCACTTT.

The chain uses TRBV7-3 and TRBJ2-2; no clear D gene. Trimming pared 4 bases from V and 1 base from J, leaving 7 bases between. Germline values: CDR1 SGHTA, CDR2 FQGTGA. CDR3 length: 14 residues. In DNA form, the CDR3 reads TGTGCCAGCAGCTACCAGGTGAACACCGGGGAGCTGTTTTTT. Amino acid sequence: CASSYQVNTGELFF.

The rearrangement joins TRBV2 to TRBJ2-1; D unclear. The V and J ends lost 6 bases and 7 bases respectively, with 16 bases between them. Germline CDR1 SNHLY, CDR2 FYNNEI. CDR3 length equals 14 residues. CDR3 nucleotide sequence: TGTGCCAGCAGCAGCAGCGACTTCTGGAATGAGCAGTTCTTC. This encodes CASSSSDFWNEQFF.